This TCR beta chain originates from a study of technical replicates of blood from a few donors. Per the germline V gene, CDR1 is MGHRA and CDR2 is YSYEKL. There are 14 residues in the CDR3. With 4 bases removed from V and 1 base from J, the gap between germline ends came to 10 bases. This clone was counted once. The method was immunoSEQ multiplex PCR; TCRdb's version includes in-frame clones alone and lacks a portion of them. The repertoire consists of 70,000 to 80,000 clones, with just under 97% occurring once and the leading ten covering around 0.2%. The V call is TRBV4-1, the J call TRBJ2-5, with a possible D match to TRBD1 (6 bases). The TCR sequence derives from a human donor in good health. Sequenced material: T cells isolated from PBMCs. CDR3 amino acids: CASSRTGPQETQYF. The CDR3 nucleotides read TGCGCCAGCAGCCGAACAGGGCCCCAAGAGACCCAGTACTTC.